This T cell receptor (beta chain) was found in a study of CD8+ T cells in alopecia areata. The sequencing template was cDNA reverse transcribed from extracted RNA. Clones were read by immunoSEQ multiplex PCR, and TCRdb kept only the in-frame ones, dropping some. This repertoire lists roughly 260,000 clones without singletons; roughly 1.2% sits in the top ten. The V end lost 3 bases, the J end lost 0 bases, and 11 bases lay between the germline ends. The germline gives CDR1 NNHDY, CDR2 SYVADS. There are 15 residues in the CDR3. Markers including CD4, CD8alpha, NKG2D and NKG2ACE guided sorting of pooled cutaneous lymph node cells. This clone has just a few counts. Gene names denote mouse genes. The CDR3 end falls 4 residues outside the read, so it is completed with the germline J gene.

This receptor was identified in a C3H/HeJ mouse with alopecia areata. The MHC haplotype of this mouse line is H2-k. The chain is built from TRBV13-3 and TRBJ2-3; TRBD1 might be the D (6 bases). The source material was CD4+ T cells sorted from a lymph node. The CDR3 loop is CASSGTATSAETLYF. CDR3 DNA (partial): TGTGCCAGCAGTGGGACAGCAACTAGTGCAGAA.